A selection of T cell receptor beta chains follows, all from one sample in a study of T-cell memory formation after mild COVID-19. MiXCR, applied by TCRdb to the 5' RACE reads, yields one record per CDR3 protein. The table lists 110,000 or so distinct CDR3 sequences, 22% of them singletons. Sequenced: PBMCs or a T cell subset sorted from them (not recorded which). These receptors originate from a man aged 18 to 30 who had mild COVID-19 (a few samples of this study predate the infection). Cell type and time point are not known. Each CDR3 is given with its conserved first and last residue.

j_gene,v_gene,CDR3aa
TRBJ1-1,TRBV12-3/TRBV12-4,CASSPTGYGNTEAFF
TRBJ2-1,TRBV7-6,CASSLAVSGGARGEQFF
TRBJ1-3,TRBV18,CASSPPRGDMSGNTIYF
TRBJ2-7,TRBV7-2,CASSFGLGSGEQYF
TRBJ1-1,TRBV7-9,CASSPGSTEAFF
TRBJ1-1,TRBV14,CASSQDWAESMNTEAFF
TRBJ2-7,TRBV19,CASSITGASYEQYF
TRBJ2-3,TRBV20-1,CSARTPSTGRTDTQYF
TRBJ1-1,TRBV5-1,CASSLEGQWTDEAFF
TRBJ1-5,TRBV15,CATSRGAAYSNQPQHF
TRBJ1-1,TRBV5-1,CASSLWARTGEIEAFF
TRBJ2-3,TRBV27,CASSLAGSLSDTQYF
TRBJ2-2,TRBV29-1,CSVEGGGGTGELFF
TRBJ2-1,TRBV2,CASSGPYNEQFF
TRBJ2-3,TRBV6-2/TRBV6-3,CASSYSIRDTQYF
TRBJ1-2,TRBV9,CASSATGRGYTF
TRBJ2-3,TRBV9,CASSGPRDTQYF
TRBJ2-7,TRBV4-3,CASSQNLGRGSYEQYF
TRBJ2-1,TRBV27,CASSFGTVPYNEQFF
TRBJ2-5,TRBV20-1,CSADWLTGTQYF
TRBJ2-7,TRBV27,CASSPGGEGYEQYF
TRBJ2-7,TRBV7-9,CASSQAGAYEQYF
TRBJ2-3,TRBV6-5,CASSYRAAEDTQYF
TRBJ2-3,TRBV7-2,CASSSLGGATDTQYF
TRBJ2-1,TRBV7-3,CASSLMDRENEQFF
TRBJ1-5,TRBV11-2,CASSTTGGLPQHF
TRBJ2-1,TRBV6-2/TRBV6-3,CASRPPGAVGRYNEQFF
TRBJ2-7,TRBV7-9,CASSLGDYEQYF
TRBJ2-1,TRBV7-3,CASSHGTEQFF
TRBJ1-5,TRBV25-1,CASSESTGGGDQPQHF
TRBJ2-2,TRBV12-3/TRBV12-4,CASRPAGGETGELFF
TRBJ1-5,TRBV20-1,CSATEGVNSNQPQHF
TRBJ2-5,TRBV18,CASSPTTGGGDETQYF
TRBJ1-6,TRBV4-1,CASSQDGTGQPLHF
TRBJ2-3,TRBV29-1,CSPLVIGATDTQYF
TRBJ2-2,TRBV29-1,CSVEDRGPDTGELFF
TRBJ2-1,TRBV12-3/TRBV12-4,CASSLGVGGFF
TRBJ1-4,TRBV19,CASSVPDVNEKLFF
TRBJ2-1,TRBV14,CASSTTSGGSGNNEQFF
TRBJ2-3,TRBV9,CASSVTGTLTDTQYF
TRBJ2-1,TRBV7-9,CASSSQDRGKWIF
TRBJ1-1,TRBV19,CASSGQDNTEAFF
TRBJ2-2,TRBV29-1,CSAGPGEGGDAGELFF
TRBJ1-2,TRBV5-5,CASSLEVTYYYGYTF
TRBJ2-5,TRBV20-1,CRPEQGVGKTQYF
TRBJ1-1,TRBV7-2,CAGGHGGSQAFF
TRBJ2-3,TRBV29-1,CSVDGTRLRTDTQYF
TRBJ2-3,TRBV20-1,CSQGDERGTDTQYF
TRBJ2-1,TRBV9,CASSVGGEWGYNEQFF
TRBJ2-2,TRBV4-2,CASSLRTGLNTGELFF
TRBJ2-7,TRBV4-1,CASSQGGGDYEQYF
TRBJ2-7,TRBV6-1,CASSEMDRGSYEQYF
TRBJ2-2,TRBV7-8,CASSYQDRNTGELFF
TRBJ2-5,TRBV3-1,CASSQDLGLAGGLQETQYF
TRBJ2-1,TRBV4-2,CASSQTGSEQFF
TRBJ1-2,TRBV27,CASSWNRDRGDYGYTF
TRBJ2-7,TRBV4-3,CASSQDRGFGGSYEQYF
TRBJ2-2,TRBV9,CASSPRTSGANTGELFF
TRBJ1-1,TRBV7-6,CASSGGGGGNTEAFF
TRBJ2-5,TRBV29-1,CSETSGEVEYF